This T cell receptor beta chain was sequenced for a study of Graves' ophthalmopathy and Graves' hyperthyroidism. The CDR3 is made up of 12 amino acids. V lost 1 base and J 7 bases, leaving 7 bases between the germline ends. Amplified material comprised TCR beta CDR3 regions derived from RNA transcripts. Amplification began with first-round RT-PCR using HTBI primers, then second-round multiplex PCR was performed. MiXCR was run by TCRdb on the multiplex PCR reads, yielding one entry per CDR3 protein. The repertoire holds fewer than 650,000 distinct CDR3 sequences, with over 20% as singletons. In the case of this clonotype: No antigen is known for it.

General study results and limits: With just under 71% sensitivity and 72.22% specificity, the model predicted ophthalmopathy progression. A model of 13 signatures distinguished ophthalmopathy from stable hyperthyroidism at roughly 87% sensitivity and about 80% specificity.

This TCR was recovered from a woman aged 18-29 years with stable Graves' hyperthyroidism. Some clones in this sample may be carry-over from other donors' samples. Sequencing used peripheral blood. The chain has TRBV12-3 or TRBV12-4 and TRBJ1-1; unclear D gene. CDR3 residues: CASSLGPIEAFF. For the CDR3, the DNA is TGTGCCAGCAGTTTAGGACCCATTGAAGCTTTCTTT.